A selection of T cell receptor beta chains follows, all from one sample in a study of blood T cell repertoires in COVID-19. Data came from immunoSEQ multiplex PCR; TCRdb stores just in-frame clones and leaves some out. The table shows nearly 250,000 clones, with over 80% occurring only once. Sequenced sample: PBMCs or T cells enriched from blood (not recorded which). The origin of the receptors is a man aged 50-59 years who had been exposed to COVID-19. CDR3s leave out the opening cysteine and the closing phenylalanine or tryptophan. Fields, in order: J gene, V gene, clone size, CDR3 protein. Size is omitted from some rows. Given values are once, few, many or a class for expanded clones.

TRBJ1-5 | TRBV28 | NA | ASTLQGFQPQH
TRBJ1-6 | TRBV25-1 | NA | ASRGGSSYNSPLH
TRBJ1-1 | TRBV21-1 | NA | ASSKVTKVNTEAF
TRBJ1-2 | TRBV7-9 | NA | ASSARQEDYT
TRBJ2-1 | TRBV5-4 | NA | ASSSGLANEQF
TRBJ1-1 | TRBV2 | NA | ASSLQGSGEAF
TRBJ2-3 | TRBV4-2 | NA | ASSQAGLAGGLADTQY
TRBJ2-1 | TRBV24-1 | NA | ATNPGRGDSSYNEQF
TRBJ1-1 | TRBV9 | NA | ASSASLPGQTLNTEAF
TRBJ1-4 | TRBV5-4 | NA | ASGTGQEGEKLF
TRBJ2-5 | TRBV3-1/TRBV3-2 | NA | ASSQVASETQY
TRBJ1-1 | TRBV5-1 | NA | ASSLEEGSEAF
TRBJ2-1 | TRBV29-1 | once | SVVVSGSYNEQF
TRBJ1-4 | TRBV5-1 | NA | ASSLGLGRLEKLF
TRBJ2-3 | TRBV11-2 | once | ASSFTGGKTDTQY
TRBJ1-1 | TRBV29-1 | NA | SARGQGKGAF
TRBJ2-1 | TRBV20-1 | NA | SASRLALDNEQF
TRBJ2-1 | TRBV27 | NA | ASCRRLANNEQF
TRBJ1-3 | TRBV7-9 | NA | ASSFPGASGNTIY
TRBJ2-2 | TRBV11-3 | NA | ASSPGTSGSKRTGELF
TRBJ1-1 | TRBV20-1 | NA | SASGDTEAF
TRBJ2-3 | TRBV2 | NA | AIPTQRAVAWTDTQY
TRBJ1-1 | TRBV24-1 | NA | ATSDYRGSAF
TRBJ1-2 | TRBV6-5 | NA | ASRRDRGRSGYT
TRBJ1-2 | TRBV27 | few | ASSRTGQGNSGYT
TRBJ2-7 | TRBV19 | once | ASSTGQGRSYEQY
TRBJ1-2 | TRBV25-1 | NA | ASNRGDSLYGYT
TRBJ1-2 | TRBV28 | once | ASRGQDYGYT
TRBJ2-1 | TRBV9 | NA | ASSVASRANEQF
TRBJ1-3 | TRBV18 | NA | ASSPSISGVGNTIY
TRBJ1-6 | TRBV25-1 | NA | ASSEWGGVLRNSPLH
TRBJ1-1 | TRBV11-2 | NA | ASSLRGTVNTEAF
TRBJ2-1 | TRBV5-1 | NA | ASSLEGRGLEQF
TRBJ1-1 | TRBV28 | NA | ASTPTGRNTEAF
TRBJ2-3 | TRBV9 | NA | ASSFSQGLAGGIADTQY